The 25 T cell receptor beta chains presented below share a single source sample, sequenced in a study of response to subunit inactivated influenza vaccine (dated by TCRdb to the late 2010s). The protocol used for the library was RT-PCR. This sample was sequenced with an Illumina HiSeq 2500. TCRdb reanalyzed the raw reads on its own, using fastp at Q25 for trimming and MiXCR for clone calling, and kept in-frame beta chains. Entries that share a CDR3 protein sequence are merged under the most common genes and DNA. Here the sample has hundreds of thousands of distinct CDR3 sequences; 10% to 15% occur a single time. The ten largest clones represent more than 8.5% of the sample. The sequenced sample was PBMCs from blood, obtained on the day of vaccination. The receptors originated from a man in his forties or fifties who received an inactivated influenza vaccine. Donor details come from another sample of the same person, matched by shared clones.

As DNA, the CDR3 is TGTGCCAGCACTAAAGACAGGGGTCTAAAGGAGCAGTACTTC. Residues: CASTKDRGLKEQYF. The rearrangement uses TRBV12-3 or TRBV12-4 and TRBJ2-7; 8 bases match TRBD1. V lost 7 bases, J lost 7 bases, and 12 bases stayed unmatched. The CDR3 spans 14 residues.

This clonotype was seen at least ten times. CDR3 sequence (DNA): TGTGCCAGCAGCTTGCGGGGTCACCAAGAGACCCAGTACTTC. It translates to CASSLRGHQETQYF. The chain is built from TRBV5-6 and TRBJ2-5, with D possibly TRBD2 on 5 matching bases. In germline, CDR1 is SGHDT, CDR2 YYEEEE. The V and J ends lost 1 base and 0 bases respectively, with 7 bases between them. CDR3 length: 14 residues.

This clonotype was seen repeatedly, ten times or more. The gene calls are TRBV20-1 and TRBJ2-1, with unresolved D. Trimming stripped 3 bases from V and 1 base from J, with 10 bases between. Per germline, CDR1 DFQATT and CDR2 SNEGSKA (reference sequence). The CDR3 is 14 residues long. The CDR3 here is CSASPRTSYNEQFF. The CDR3 DNA reads TGCAGTGCTAGTCCGAGAACTTCCTACAATGAGCAGTTCTTC.

The chain recombines TRBV20-1 with TRBJ2-3; weak D call: TRBD1 (6 bases). Trimming cost V 3 bases and J 1 base, with 11 bases left between them. The V gene's germline CDR1 is DFQATT and CDR2 SNEGSKA (reference sequence). The CDR3 totals 14 residues. In nucleotides, the CDR3 is TGCAGTGCTAGCGCCAGGGGAGGCACAGATACGCAGTATTTT. This sequence encodes CSASARGGTDTQYF.

V is TRBV5-1 and J is TRBJ2-1; 10 nucleotides line up with TRBD2. This CDR3 is 16 amino acids long. Germline V lookup: CDR1 SGHRS, CDR2 YFSETQ. V shed 3 bases, J shed 2 bases, and the junction held 5 bases outside the gene matches. The CDR3 loop reads CASSSGTSGTYNEQFF. CDR3 nucleotide sequence: TGCGCCAGCAGCTCCGGCACTAGCGGGACCTACAATGAGCAGTTCTTC.

In its sample, this clonotype was seen a few times. The chain couples TRBV3-1 to TRBJ2-2, with TRBD1 matching 8 bases. The CDR3 consists of 18 residues. Germline CDR1 LGHDT, CDR2 YNNKEL (reference sequence). The trim removed 3 bases at V and 2 bases at J, leaving 11 bases unmatched. The CDR3 region has the DNA TGTGCCAGCAGCCACCGCGGACAGGGACAATTAAACACCGGGGAGCTGTTTTTT. Encoded protein: CASSHRGQGQLNTGELFF.

The rearrangement uses TRBV6-1 and TRBJ2-5; tentatively, D is TRBD2 (7 bases). Per the germline V gene, CDR1 is MNHNS and CDR2 is SASEGT. This CDR3 region has 16 residues. Trimming removed 5 bases at V and 5 bases at J, with 21 bases between. Here the CDR3 DNA reads TGTGCCAGCAGTCCACACAGGGAGGGAGGTCGGGAGACCCAGTACTTC. Amino acid sequence: CASSPHREGGRETQYF.

This clonotype occurred many times. This sequence joins TRBV7-6 and TRBJ2-7; 7 nucleotides agree with TRBD2. V shed 4 bases and J 7 bases; nucleotides not matched to a gene: 19. The CDR3 spans 17 residues. The germline V gene encodes CDR1 SGHVS and CDR2 FNYEAQ. CDR3 protein: CASSYKQEAGDPVEQYF. CDR3 nucleotide sequence: TGTGCCAGCAGCTACAAGCAGGAGGCGGGGGATCCGGTAGAGCAGTACTTC.

The chain has TRBV20-1 and TRBJ2-1; the match to TRBD2 covers 8 bases. This CDR3 is 14 amino acids long. The junction had 3 bases not matched to a gene; V was cut back by 4 bases and J by 1 base. The germline V gene has CDR1 DFQATT and CDR2 SNEGSKA (reference sequence). Here the CDR3 reads CSAISGTSYNEQFF. The CDR3, as DNA: TGCAGTGCTATTAGCGGGACTTCCTACAATGAGCAGTTCTTC.

V usage is TRBV19 and J usage is TRBJ2-7; 9 bases line up with TRBD1. With 6 bases clipped from V and 2 bases from J, the junction kept 8 bases outside the gene matches. This CDR3 has 15 amino acids. CDR1 is LNHDA and CDR2 is SQIVND in the germline V gene (reference sequence). CDR3 region: CASSNQGQGTYEQYF. CDR3 nucleotides: TGTGCCAGTAGCAACCAAGGACAGGGGACCTACGAGCAGTACTTC.

This clonotype was seen repeatedly, ten times or more. The rearrangement links TRBV5-1 to TRBJ2-5; D ambiguous. Germline CDR1 SGHRS, CDR2 YFSETQ. There are 12 residues in the CDR3. V gave up 7 bases and J gave up 0 bases, with 7 bases separating them. The CDR3 bases are TGCGCCAGCGGACCCAACCAAGAGACCCAGTACTTC. Protein sequence: CASGPNQETQYF.

This clonotype came up a few times. This chain uses TRBV7-2 with TRBJ2-7; 7 bases align to TRBD1. The CDR3 has 16 residues. CDR1 is SGHTA, CDR2 FQGNSA, per germline. With 1 base clipped from V and 3 bases from J, the junction kept 9 bases outside the gene matches. CDR3 protein: CASSLDAVTGRYEQYF. The DNA of the CDR3 is TGTGCCAGCAGCTTAGATGCGGTGACAGGGCGCTACGAGCAGTACTTC.

This clonotype has just a few counts. The gene calls are TRBV5-1 and TRBJ2-1; a possible D gene is TRBD1 (5 bases). Trimming took 0 bases from V and 8 from J, leaving 12 bases between them. The CDR3 is made up of 14 amino acids. The germline V gene encodes CDR1 SGHRS and CDR2 YFSETQ. CDR3: CASSLEAGKHEQFF. CDR3 nucleotide sequence: TGCGCCAGCAGCTTGGAGGCAGGGAAACATGAGCAGTTCTTC.

This clonotype was seen more than once but under ten times. The chain is built from TRBV6-5 and TRBJ1-5; 7 nucleotides agree with TRBD1. V was clipped by 2 bases and J by 2 bases; unmatched bases: 6. The CDR3 has 16 residues. Germline V gives CDR1 MNHEY, CDR2 SVGAGI. The CDR3 nucleotides read TGTGCCAGCAGTTACGAGGGGGCGGCGGGCAATCAGCCCCAGCATTTT. It encodes CASSYEGAAGNQPQHF.

This clonotype occurred many times. The chain is built from TRBV6-1 and TRBJ2-7; 7 bases agree with TRBD2. The CDR3 has 16 residues. From germline, CDR1 is MNHNS and CDR2 SASEGT. The ends lost 5 bases at V and 7 bases at J; junction bases unmatched: 17. CDR3: CASSSGLGRVMREQYF. The CDR3, as DNA: TGTGCCAGCAGTAGCGGACTAGGGCGGGTTATGAGGGAGCAGTACTTC.

There are a few counts of this clonotype. The chain combines TRBV14 with TRBJ2-2, with TRBD2 matching over 7 bases. CDR3 length: 12 amino acids. CDR1 SGHDN and CDR2 FVKESK come from the germline V gene. With V trimmed by 6 bases and J by 7 bases, 2 bases remained unmatched. This chain's CDR3 is CASSPGGGELFF. The CDR3 coding sequence is TGTGCCAGCAGTCCGGGAGGCGGGGAGCTGTTTTTT.

This rearrangement joins TRBV5-5 to TRBJ2-7; a possible D gene is TRBD1 (5 bases). The CDR3 sequence is 14 residues long. V dropped 0 bases and J dropped 2 bases, with 9 bases sitting between them. CDR1 and CDR2 (germline): SGHKS, YYEKEE (reference sequence). The CDR3 is CASSLARATYEQYF. CDR3 coding DNA: TGTGCCAGCAGCTTGGCCAGGGCGACCTACGAGCAGTACTTC.

The V gene is TRBV29-1, the J gene TRBJ2-7; 9 positions match TRBD1. CDR1 and CDR2 (germline): SQVTM, ANQGSEA. This CDR3 contains 12 residues. V was clipped by 7 bases and J by 2 bases; unmatched bases: 3. Here the CDR3 reads CSATGGTYEQYF. The CDR3 nucleotides read TGCAGCGCGACAGGGGGAACCTACGAGCAGTACTTC.

This clonotype was observed a few times. J is TRBJ1-3 and V is TRBV5-5; D call uncertain. In germline, CDR1 is SGHKS, CDR2 YYEKEE (reference sequence). Trimming pared 1 base from V and 8 bases from J, leaving 13 bases between. This CDR3 comprises 14 residues. The CDR3 loop is CASSLNSEGDTIYF. CDR3 bases: TGTGCCAGCAGCTTGAACAGTGAAGGAGACACCATATATTTT.

This clonotype was counted between two and nine times. The chain recombines TRBV20-1 with TRBJ2-5; D is perhaps TRBD2 (6 bases). This CDR3 is 14 amino acids long. The ends were cut back, 3 bases at V and 0 bases at J, with 11 bases in the middle. The germline V gene encodes CDR1 DFQATT and CDR2 SNEGSKA (reference sequence). In nucleotides, the CDR3 is TGCAGTGCTAGCGGCGGGGAGTACCAAGAGACCCAGTACTTC. Protein sequence: CSASGGEYQETQYF.

The rearrangement links TRBV18 to TRBJ2-7; possible D gene TRBD2, 6 bases. CDR3 length equals 14 residues. CDR1 and CDR2 from the germline V gene are KGHSH and LQKENI. Trimming shortened V by 3 bases and J by 2 bases, and 11 bases separated the two germline ends. CDR3 DNA sequence: TGTGCCAGCTCACCGAGGGAGGATCCCTACGAGCAGTACTTC. Its translation is CASSPREDPYEQYF.

V usage is TRBV29-1 and J usage is TRBJ1-2; D gene unclear. Trimming stripped 5 bases from V and 5 bases from J, with 18 bases between. The length of the CDR3 is 14 residues. CDR1 is SQVTM and CDR2 is ANQGSEA in the germline V gene. The CDR3 bases are TGCAGCGTTAGCCGCAGGCTCCAGCCTTATGGCTACACCTTC. It codes for CSVSRRLQPYGYTF.

The J gene is TRBJ2-2, the V gene TRBV7-3; TRBD2 might be the D (5 bases). Germline CDR1 SGHTA, CDR2 FQGTGA. The CDR3 covers 18 residues. Trimming removed 7 bases at V and 2 bases at J, with 23 bases between. The DNA of the CDR3 is TGTGCCAGCAACCTCCGTAGCGACTACTACCATAACACCGGGGAGCTGTTTTTT. Protein: CASNLRSDYYHNTGELFF.

This clonotype was counted a few times. CDR3 in amino acids: CASSVGANPSTDTQYF. The CDR3 DNA sequence: TGTGCCAGCAGCGTAGGGGCGAATCCTAGCACAGATACGCAGTATTTT. The chain couples TRBV9 to TRBJ2-3; D unresolved. The CDR3 contains 16 residues. Trimming cost V 0 bases and J 0 bases, with 11 bases left between them. Germline loops: CDR1 SGDLS, CDR2 YYNGEE.

With respect to this clonotype: A read error is possible here, since a much larger clone lies one base away. V is TRBV3-1 and J is TRBJ2-1; 10 bases align to TRBD2. This CDR3 has 15 residues. Germline loops: CDR1 LGHDT, CDR2 YNNKEL (reference sequence). The CDR3 DNA reads as TGTGCCAGCAGCCAGTCTAGCGGGGGCTACAATGAGCAGCTCTTC. Residues: CASSQSSGGYNEQLF.